These 10 T cell receptor beta chains came from one sample sequenced in a study of OX40 agonist ivuxolimab in advanced cancers. Receptor amplification or capture employed the immunoSEQ multiplex PCR assay. The table comes from immuneACCESS by way of TCRdb, which keeps in-frame sequences with V and J called. Part of the clones is missing from these tables; in studies checked, under half for an unresolved V gene and the rest for unknown reasons. This sample lists about 63,000 clones; around nine tenths were detected once. The top ten clonotypes cover 0.76% of the sample. Sample: CD4+ or CD8+ T cells sorted from blood, taken in a trial of the OX40 agonist ivuxolimab. These receptors were obtained from an adult with an advanced solid tumor such as melanoma, head and neck, liver or kidney cancer.

This clone was observed a single time. The V gene is TRBV7-9, the J gene TRBJ2-3; D is unclear. Trimming left V 1 base short and J 2 bases short, with 7 bases between. This CDR3 region has 14 residues. CDR1 SEHNR and CDR2 FQNEAQ come from the germline V gene (reference sequence). The CDR3 spells CASSLDRSTDTQYF. CDR3 coding DNA: TGTGCCAGCAGCTTAGACCGATCCACAGATACGCAGTATTTT.

The rearrangement uses TRBV9 and TRBJ2-3; D may be TRBD1 or TRBD2 (6 bases each). Per the germline V gene, CDR1 is SGDLS and CDR2 is YYNGEE. V was cut by 4 bases and J by 0 bases, with 12 bases left in between. The CDR3 has 15 residues. Here the CDR3 reads CASSPGGGSTDTQYF. CDR3 bases: TGTGCCAGCAGCCCCGGGGGCGGCAGCACAGATACGCAGTATTTT.

J is TRBJ2-5 and V is TRBV7-2, with TRBD2 identical over 15 bases. Per the germline V gene, CDR1 is SGHTA and CDR2 is FQGNSA. The V segment lost 4 bases and the J segment 5 bases; nucleotides outside the gene matches: 5. This CDR3 is built from 16 residues. The CDR3 sequence: CASSYRTSGRAETQYF. The CDR3 DNA sequence: TGTGCCAGCAGCTATAGGACTAGCGGGAGGGCGGAGACCCAGTACTTC.

The gene calls are TRBV5-4 and TRBJ1-2; maybe TRBD1 (5 bases). The CDR3 spans 14 residues. Germline V CDR1 and CDR2: SGHNT, YYREEE (reference sequence). The V end was cut by 4 bases, the J end by 5 bases, with 15 bases between. CDR3 sequence reads: CASSHRDEGYGYTF. As DNA, the CDR3 is TGTGCCAGCAGCCACCGGGACGAAGGTTATGGCTACACCTTC.

The rearrangement joins TRBV7-2 to TRBJ1-3; D uncertain. This CDR3 contains 16 residues. The V end was cut by 3 bases, the J end by 0 bases, with 12 bases between. Germline V gene lookup returns CDR1 SGHTA and CDR2 FQGNSA. CDR3 residues: CASSLASPTSGNTIYF. The CDR3 nucleotides read TGTGCCAGCAGCTTGGCCAGTCCTACCTCTGGAAACACCATATATTTT.

CDR3 amino acids: CASRGARTSGPVQQFF. The CDR3 nucleotides are TGTGCCAGCCGAGGGGCGAGGACTAGCGGGCCAGTGCAGCAGTTCTTC. The rearrangement uses TRBV27 and TRBJ2-1; the match to TRBD2 covers 11 bases. V trimming: 8 bases; J trimming: 11 bases; junction bases outside the gene matches: 17. Germline-derived CDR1 and CDR2 are MNHEY and SMNVEV (reference sequence). This CDR3 comprises 16 residues.

The chain combines TRBV19 with TRBJ1-2; D unclear. Germline lookup yields CDR1 LNHDA and CDR2 SQIVND (reference sequence). This CDR3 is 11 amino acids long. Trimming stripped 5 bases from V and 8 bases from J, with 9 bases between. The CDR3 loop is CASSYLSGYTF. CDR3 nucleotide sequence: TGTGCCAGTAGTTATCTGAGCGGCTACACCTTC. Complete variable domain (other parts from reference TRBV19 and TRBJ1-2): DGGITQSPKYLFRKEGQNVTLSCEQNLNHDAMYWYRQDPGQGLRLIYYSQIVNDFQKGDIAEGYSVSREKKESFPLTVTSAQKNPTAFYLCASSYLSGYTFGSGTRLTVV.

The rearrangement uses TRBV11-2 and TRBJ2-1; unclear D gene. Trimming shortened V by 4 bases and J by 7 bases, and 5 bases separated the two germline ends. Germline V gene data show CDR1 as SGHAT and CDR2 as FQNNGV. CDR3 length: 11 amino acids. CDR3 sequence reads: CASSYSNEQFF. The CDR3 nucleotides are TGTGCCAGCAGCTATTCAAATGAGCAGTTCTTC.

This rearrangement joins TRBV6-5 to TRBJ2-7; 15 positions match TRBD2. The CDR3 has 14 residues. Germline V gene sequence: CDR1 MNHEY, CDR2 SVGAGI. V dropped 2 bases and J dropped 12; count of bases not matched to a gene: 5. The CDR3 protein is CASSYGTSGRPLYF. CDR3 nucleotide sequence: TGTGCCAGCAGTTACGGGACTAGCGGGAGGCCGCTGTACTTC.

The rearrangement links TRBV7-9 to TRBJ1-2, with 7 bases identical to TRBD1. The CDR3 totals 16 residues. Trimming at V came to 0 bases and at J to 3 bases, leaving 7 bases not matched to a gene. CDR1 is SEHNR, CDR2 FQNEAQ, per germline (reference sequence). This chain's CDR3 is CASSLAGRQGDYGYTF. The DNA of the CDR3 is TGTGCCAGCAGCTTAGCTGGGCGACAGGGAGACTATGGCTACACCTTC.